The clone carrying this T cell receptor beta chain has just one count. These data come from a study of CD8+ T cells in alopecia areata. cDNA serving as the sequencing template came from extracted, reverse transcribed RNA. Clones were sequenced by immunoSEQ multiplex PCR, and TCRdb holds only the in-frame ones, with some missing. The table includes about 160,000 clones, about nine tenths detected once. The CDR3 covers 17 residues. Trimming stripped 6 bases from V and 0 bases from J, with 23 bases between. From germline, CDR1 is SQVTM and CDR2 ANQGSEA. The J gene is TRBJ1-2, the V gene TRBV29-1, with D unresolved. This clonotype originated in a human donor with alopecia areata. Sample: CD8+ T cells sorted from blood, taken at week 0. The CDR3: CSVSGLIDPSANYGYTF. The CDR3 DNA reads TGCAGCGTGTCAGGACTGATTGACCCTTCAGCTAACTATGGCTACACCTTC.